Sequencing of this T cell receptor (beta chain) was carried out in a study of glioma-infiltrating T cells after dendritic cell vaccination. Patients had residual fresh-frozen tumor tissue and more than two years of survival data. No glioblastoma patient carried an isocitrate dehydrogenase mutation. This clone was seen just once. Some clones are missing from TCRdb's copy, which holds only in-frame ones; the method was immunoSEQ multiplex PCR. The profile shows around 100,000 clones, 81% of them singletons. With 5 bases removed from V and 7 bases from J, the gap between germline ends came to 23 bases. The CDR3 extends over 16 amino acids. Per germline, CDR1 MGHRA and CDR2 YSYEKL.

This receptor was identified in a human donor with glioblastoma. V usage is TRBV4-1 and J usage is TRBJ1-2; a possible D gene is TRBD1 (6 bases). The input for sequencing was blood, taken before dendritic cell vaccination. The CDR3: CASSVLPVAGDRGYTF. Written as DNA, the CDR3 is TGCGCCAGCAGCGTGCTTCCAGTCGCAGGGGACCGTGGCTACACCTTC.